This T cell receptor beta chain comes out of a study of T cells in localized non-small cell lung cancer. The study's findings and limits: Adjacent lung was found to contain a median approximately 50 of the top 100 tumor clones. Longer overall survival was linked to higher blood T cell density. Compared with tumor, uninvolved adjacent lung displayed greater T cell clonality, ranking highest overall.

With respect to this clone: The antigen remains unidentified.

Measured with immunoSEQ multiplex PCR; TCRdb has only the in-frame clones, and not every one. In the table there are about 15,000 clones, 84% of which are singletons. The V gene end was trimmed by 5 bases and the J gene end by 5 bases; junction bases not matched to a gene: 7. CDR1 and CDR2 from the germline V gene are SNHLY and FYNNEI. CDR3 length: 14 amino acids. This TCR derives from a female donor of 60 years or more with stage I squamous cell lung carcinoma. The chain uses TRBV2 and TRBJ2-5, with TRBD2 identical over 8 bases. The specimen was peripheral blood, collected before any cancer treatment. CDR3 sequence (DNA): TGTGCCAGCAGTTCAGCGGGGGTCGGGGAGACCCAGTACTTC. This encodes CASSSAGVGETQYF.